The source of this T cell receptor beta chain is a study of T cell repertoires in cytomegalovirus infection. Points on this clonotype: Its antigen is not known.

TCRdb reanalysed the reads using MiXCR and keeps one entry per CDR3 protein. This table has roughly 150,000 distinct CDR3 sequences, around 32% appearing once. The germline V gene encodes CDR1 GTSNPN and CDR2 SVGIG (reference sequence). The V end lost 0 bases, the J end lost 8 bases, and 10 bases lay between the germline ends. CDR3 length: 12 residues. Sequences were derived from CD8+ T cells from cultured PBMCs, sampled from culture after CMV antigen stimulation. The genes are TRBV30 and TRBJ1-2, with D possibly being TRBD1 (5 bases). This receptor was identified in a human donor in good health (CMV status not recorded). Some clones in this sample may be carry-over from other donors' samples. The CDR3 spells CAWSVQGRGYTF. The CDR3, as DNA: TGTGCCTGGAGTGTTCAGGGACGGGGCTACACCTTC.